The source of this T cell receptor (beta chain) is a study of cytomegalovirus exposure and HLA in healthy donors. Primers: 60 Vbeta forward and 13 Jbeta reverse. The repertoire was sequenced with immunoSEQ multiplex PCR; TCRdb's copy has only in-frame clones and lacks some. The sample carries about 200,000 clones, about 86% recorded once. Findings and limits, study-wide: A later analysis linked a missense variant in DCLRE1C to the trimming of TCR beta V and J genes. Altogether, some 170 TCR beta chains were recorded as cytomegalovirus-associated.

V lost 4 bases to trimming and J lost 11 bases, with 23 bases between them. The CDR3 loop spans 15 amino acids. Germline V lookup: CDR1 MGHRA, CDR2 YSYEKL. Concerning this clone itself: Its antigen remains unknown.

Source material: PBMCs. The chain recombines TRBV4-1 with TRBJ1-1; D may be TRBD1 (5 bases). The receptor comes from a woman in her twenties or thirties in good health and CMV-seronegative. CDR3 in amino acids: CASSRLPGLPMEAFF. CDR3 nucleotides: TGCGCCAGCAGCCGCCTCCCGGGACTCCCGATGGAGGCTTTCTTT.